This entry lists 2 T cell receptor beta chains sequenced from one sample in a study of cytomegalovirus exposure and HLA in healthy donors. TCRdb keeps only in-frame clones here, not all; method: immunoSEQ multiplex PCR. The data hold approximately 120,000 clones, with around 95% observed a single time. Material for sequencing was PBMCs. The source of these receptors is a man aged 18 to 30 in good health and CMV-seronegative.

The count of this clone is one. Other DNA sequences of this sample code for an identical CDR3. This chain links TRBV27 with TRBJ2-1; 8 bases fit TRBD1. From germline, CDR1 is MNHEY and CDR2 SMNVEV (reference sequence). After removal of 5 bases from V and 1 base from J, the junction contained 4 bases not matched to a gene. The CDR3 runs to 15 residues. For the CDR3, the DNA is TGTGCCAGCAGTCTTACAGGGGGATCCTACAATGAGCAGTTCTTC. This translates into CASSLTGGSYNEQFF.

The rearrangement joins TRBV28 to TRBJ1-5, with D hard to call. Germline V gene lookup returns CDR1 MDHEN and CDR2 SYDVKM. The germline V and J ends were trimmed by 5 bases and 7 bases, with 18 bases remaining between them. The CDR3 runs to 15 residues. The CDR3 DNA sequence: TGTGCCAGCAGTCGGACGGACTTTTCCGTCCAGCCCCAGCATTTT. The encoded protein is CASSRTDFSVQPQHF.